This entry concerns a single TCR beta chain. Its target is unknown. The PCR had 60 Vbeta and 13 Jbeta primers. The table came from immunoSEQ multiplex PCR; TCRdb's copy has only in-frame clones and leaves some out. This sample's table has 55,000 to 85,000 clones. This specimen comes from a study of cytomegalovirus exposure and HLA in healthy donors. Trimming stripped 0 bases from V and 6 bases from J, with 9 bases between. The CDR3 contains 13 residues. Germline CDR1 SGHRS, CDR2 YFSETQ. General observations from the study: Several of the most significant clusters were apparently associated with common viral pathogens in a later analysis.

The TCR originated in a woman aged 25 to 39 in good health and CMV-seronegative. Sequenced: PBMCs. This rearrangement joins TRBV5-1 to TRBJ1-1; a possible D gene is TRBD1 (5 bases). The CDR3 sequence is CASSLEGEAEAFF. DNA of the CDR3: TGCGCCAGCAGCTTGGAAGGGGAGGCTGAAGCTTTCTTT.